The T cell receptor beta chain described here comes from a study of blood T cell repertoires in COVID-19. Study details: Samples came from the United States, Italy and Spain, spanning acute and convalescent COVID-19. PBMCs, B-cell-depleted T cells, or T cells provided the cDNA or gDNA that made up the material.

This CDR3 comprises 14 residues. The V end lost 6 bases, the J end lost 0 bases, and 8 bases lay between the germline ends. Per germline, CDR1 SGHAT and CDR2 FQNNGV. Methods used by the authors: The authors estimated nucleated cell counts from reference gene primer amplification. TCRdb's copy holds only in-frame clones and misses some; the assay was immunoSEQ multiplex PCR. Clone size and the V and J calls come from that table; the DNA yielded D and trimming. The repertoire holds around 50,000 clones, with about four fifths as singletons. This chain links TRBV11-2 with TRBJ2-2, with a possible D match to TRBD1 (6 bases). The receptor comes from a man in his forties with acute or convalescent COVID-19. The specimen sequenced was peripheral blood. DNA for the CDR3: TGTGCCAGCAGATCAGGGGCGAACACCGGGGAGCTGTTTTTT. Its protein is CASRSGANTGELFF.